The present T cell receptor (beta chain) was sequenced within a study of OX40 agonist ivuxolimab in advanced cancers. Study as a whole: Anti-PD-1, anti-PD-L1 or anti-CTLA-4 therapy given earlier was allowed, and over 35% had some.

Study-wide findings and caveats: Certain nonresponders additionally had low normalized T-cell clonal expansion.

There are 15 residues in the CDR3. Germline assignment: CDR1 MNHNY and CDR2 SVGAGI (reference sequence). The V and J ends lost 5 bases and 0 bases respectively, with 11 bases between them. The repertoire was sequenced with immunoSEQ multiplex PCR; TCRdb's copy has only in-frame clones and lacks some. The sample lists over 45,000 clones, 82% seen once, with more than 1.1% in the top ten. Comment on this clone: Its specificity is not known.

Autoimmune disease history or systemic immunosuppression led to patients being barred. Baseline, cycle 4 day 1, and cycle 7 day 1 were the blood sampling points. V is TRBV6-6 and J is TRBJ2-1; D call uncertain. This specimen consisted of CD4+ or CD8+ T cells sorted from blood, obtained in a trial of the OX40 agonist ivuxolimab. The origin of this receptor is an adult with an advanced solid tumor such as melanoma, head and neck, liver or kidney cancer. The CDR3 nucleotides read TGTGCCAGCAGTGCCCAGCGAAGCTCCTACAATGAGCAGTTCTTC. Translated: CASSAQRSSYNEQFF.